The rows below give T cell receptor beta chains drawn from one sample of a study of blood T cell repertoires in COVID-19. Using immunoSEQ multiplex PCR, the repertoire was profiled, and TCRdb retains in-frame clones only, with some absent. The sample carries approximately 31,000 clones, more than 70% recorded once. The specimen was peripheral blood. The receptors stem from a human donor with active COVID-19. The donor label of this sample is uncertain. Both conserved end residues are part of each CDR3. D genes are given only for firm matches. Only some rows state a clone size, as once, few, many or a class for expanded clones.

D gene: -; J gene: TRBJ1-1; V gene: TRBV2; clone size: -; CDR3 protein: CASSVAPNTEAFF; CDR3 DNA: TGTGCCAGCAGCGTGGCACCGAACACTGAAGCTTTCTTT
D gene: -; J gene: TRBJ1-5; V gene: TRBV6-2/TRBV6-3; clone size: -; CDR3 protein: CASSYSSKGINQPQHF; CDR3 DNA: TGTGCCAGCAGTTACTCGAGCAAGGGGATCAATCAGCCCCAGCATTTT
D gene: -; J gene: TRBJ2-2; V gene: TRBV2; clone size: -; CDR3 protein: CASSWSRPQNTGELFF; CDR3 DNA: TGTGCCAGCAGTTGGAGTCGGCCGCAGAACACCGGGGAGCTGTTTTTT
D gene: -; J gene: TRBJ2-3; V gene: TRBV9; clone size: -; CDR3 protein: CASSVEGRLVNTQYF; CDR3 DNA: TGTGCCAGCAGCGTAGAGGGGAGGTTGGTTAATACGCAGTATTTT
D gene: -; J gene: TRBJ1-5; V gene: TRBV7-9; clone size: -; CDR3 protein: CASSLPGQPQHF; CDR3 DNA: TGTGCCAGCAGCTTACCGGGTCAGCCCCAGCATTTT
D gene: -; J gene: TRBJ1-2; V gene: TRBV3-1/TRBV3-2; clone size: -; CDR3 protein: CASSQVSDYGYTF; CDR3 DNA: TGTGCCAGCAGCCAAGTATCGGACTATGGCTACACCTTC
D gene: TRBD1; J gene: TRBJ2-7; V gene: TRBV6-2/TRBV6-3; clone size: once; CDR3 protein: CASSTQGQGKYEQYF; CDR3 DNA: TGTGCCAGCAGTACGCAGGGACAGGGAAAGTACGAGCAGTACTTC
D gene: -; J gene: TRBJ2-2; V gene: TRBV6-6; clone size: -; CDR3 protein: CASSRPEGQNTGELFF; CDR3 DNA: TGTGCCAGCAGTCGACCCGAGGGCCAGAACACCGGGGAGCTGTTTTTT
D gene: TRBD1; J gene: TRBJ1-2; V gene: TRBV5-4; clone size: -; CDR3 protein: CASSGSAGGDYGYTF; CDR3 DNA: TGTGCCAGCAGCGGATCGGCAGGGGGTGACTATGGCTACACCTTC
D gene: TRBD2; J gene: TRBJ2-7; V gene: TRBV5-1; clone size: -; CDR3 protein: CASSLLAIPYSYEQYF; CDR3 DNA: TGCGCCAGCAGCTTACTAGCGATTCCCTACTCCTACGAGCAGTACTTC
D gene: TRBD1; J gene: TRBJ1-5; V gene: TRBV6-1; clone size: few; CDR3 protein: CASSVSQGARRQPQHF; CDR3 DNA: TGTGCCAGCAGTGTATCTCAGGGGGCGCGCCGTCAGCCCCAGCATTTT
D gene: TRBD1; J gene: TRBJ2-7; V gene: TRBV19; clone size: few; CDR3 protein: CASSILDRGTYEQYF; CDR3 DNA: TGTGCCAGTAGTATATTGGACAGGGGAACCTACGAGCAGTACTTC
D gene: TRBD1; J gene: TRBJ2-7; V gene: TRBV29-1; clone size: -; CDR3 protein: CSTTGTGNSYEQYF; CDR3 DNA: TGCAGCACTACCGGGACAGGGAATTCCTACGAGCAGTACTTC
D gene: TRBD1; J gene: TRBJ1-2; V gene: TRBV29-1; clone size: -; CDR3 protein: CSVEVDRDANYGYTF; CDR3 DNA: TGCAGCGTTGAAGTCGACAGGGACGCTAACTATGGCTACACCTTC
D gene: -; J gene: TRBJ1-2; V gene: TRBV6-5; clone size: -; CDR3 protein: CASSYSDIGNYGYTF; CDR3 DNA: TGTGCCAGCAGTTACTCGGACATTGGGAACTATGGCTACACCTTC
D gene: -; J gene: TRBJ1-1; V gene: TRBV6-5; clone size: -; CDR3 protein: CASRSGTFNTEAFF; CDR3 DNA: TGTGCCAGCAGGTCCGGGACATTCAACACTGAAGCTTTCTTT
D gene: -; J gene: TRBJ2-5; V gene: TRBV7-2; clone size: -; CDR3 protein: CASSPTQRSKRKTQYF; CDR3 DNA: TGTGCCAGCAGCCCCACCCAGAGGTCCAAGCGGAAGACCCAGTACTTC
D gene: TRBD2; J gene: TRBJ2-1; V gene: TRBV4-3; clone size: -; CDR3 protein: CASSQDRGGRDEQFF; CDR3 DNA: TGCGCCAGCAGCCAAGACAGGGGCGGGAGGGATGAGCAGTTCTTC
D gene: -; J gene: TRBJ2-1; V gene: TRBV7-8; clone size: -; CDR3 protein: CASSKQGWGNEQFF; CDR3 DNA: TGTGCCAGCAGCAAACAGGGTTGGGGCAATGAGCAGTTCTTC
D gene: TRBD1; J gene: TRBJ2-5; V gene: TRBV18; clone size: -; CDR3 protein: CASSPRDSIQETQYF; CDR3 DNA: TGTGCCAGCTCACCCAGGGACAGCATCCAAGAGACCCAGTACTTC
D gene: TRBD1; J gene: TRBJ1-4; V gene: TRBV7-2; clone size: -; CDR3 protein: CASSFEGAGEKLFF; CDR3 DNA: TGTGCCAGCAGCTTCGAGGGGGCGGGTGAAAAACTGTTTTTT
D gene: TRBD1; J gene: TRBJ1-1; V gene: TRBV18; clone size: -; CDR3 protein: CASSVTGGETEAFF; CDR3 DNA: TGTGCCAGCTCAGTAACAGGGGGCGAAACTGAAGCTTTCTTT
D gene: TRBD1; J gene: TRBJ2-1; V gene: TRBV6-6; clone size: -; CDR3 protein: CASSQDRDRNEQFF; CDR3 DNA: TGTGCCAGCAGTCAGGACAGGGACAGAAATGAGCAGTTCTTC
D gene: -; J gene: TRBJ2-3; V gene: TRBV5-6; clone size: -; CDR3 protein: CASRRTGVDTQYF; CDR3 DNA: TGTGCCAGCAGGCGGACTGGGGTAGATACGCAGTATTTT
D gene: -; J gene: TRBJ2-3; V gene: TRBV2; clone size: -; CDR3 protein: CASSPEQSPRQYF; CDR3 DNA: TGTGCCAGCAGCCCTGAGCAAAGTCCGAGGCAGTATTTT
D gene: TRBD2; J gene: TRBJ2-4; V gene: TRBV25-1; clone size: once; CDR3 protein: CASSPGTSRLDIQYF; CDR3 DNA: TGTGCCAGCAGTCCCGGGACTAGTCGGCTCGACATTCAGTACTTC
D gene: TRBD2; J gene: TRBJ2-3; V gene: TRBV6-2/TRBV6-3; clone size: -; CDR3 protein: CASSYYSGDQYF; CDR3 DNA: TGTGCCAGCAGTTACTATAGCGGGGACCAGTATTTT
D gene: -; J gene: TRBJ1-2; V gene: TRBV5-1; clone size: -; CDR3 protein: CASSYEGGDGYTF; CDR3 DNA: TGCGCCAGCAGCTATGAGGGAGGGGATGGCTACACCTTC
D gene: TRBD1; J gene: TRBJ1-1; V gene: TRBV25-1; clone size: -; CDR3 protein: CASAWTGGTEAFF; CDR3 DNA: TGTGCCAGCGCCTGGACAGGGGGCACTGAAGCTTTCTTT
D gene: TRBD1; J gene: TRBJ1-2; V gene: TRBV7-2; clone size: -; CDR3 protein: CASSFTGGVVGSRYGYTF; CDR3 DNA: TGTGCCAGCAGCTTTACAGGGGGCGTAGTTGGTAGCAGGTATGGCTACACCTTC
D gene: -; J gene: TRBJ1-1; V gene: TRBV18; clone size: -; CDR3 protein: CASSPPRGGMNTEAFF; CDR3 DNA: TGTGCCAGCTCACCACCTCGTGGGGGGATGAACACTGAAGCTTTCTTT
D gene: -; J gene: TRBJ1-1; V gene: TRBV6-4; clone size: -; CDR3 protein: CASSDSGGSGEAFF; CDR3 DNA: TGTGCCAGCAGTGACTCGGGGGGGTCTGGTGAAGCTTTCTTT
D gene: -; J gene: TRBJ1-5; V gene: TRBV12-3/TRBV12-4; clone size: -; CDR3 protein: CASSLGGGQPQHF; CDR3 DNA: TGTGCCAGCAGTTTAGGAGGGGGACAGCCCCAGCATTTT
D gene: -; J gene: TRBJ2-1; V gene: TRBV7-2; clone size: -; CDR3 protein: CASSRMQGSNEQFF; CDR3 DNA: TGTGCCAGCAGCCGGATGCAGGGTTCTAATGAGCAGTTCTTC
D gene: -; J gene: TRBJ1-6; V gene: TRBV27; clone size: -; CDR3 protein: CASSFEGFNSPLHF; CDR3 DNA: TGTGCCAGCAGTTTTGAGGGCTTTAACTCACCCCTCCACTTT